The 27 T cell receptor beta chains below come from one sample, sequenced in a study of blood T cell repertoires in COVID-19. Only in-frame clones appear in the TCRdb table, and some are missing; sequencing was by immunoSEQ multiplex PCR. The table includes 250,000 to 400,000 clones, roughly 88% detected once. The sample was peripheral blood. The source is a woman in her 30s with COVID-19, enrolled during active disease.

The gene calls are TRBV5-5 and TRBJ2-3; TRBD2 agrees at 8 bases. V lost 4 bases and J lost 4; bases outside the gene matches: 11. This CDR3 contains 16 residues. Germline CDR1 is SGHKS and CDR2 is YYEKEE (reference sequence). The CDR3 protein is CASSQGRRGAPDTQYF. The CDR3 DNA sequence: TGTGCCAGCAGCCAAGGAAGGCGGGGGGCCCCAGATACGCAGTATTTT. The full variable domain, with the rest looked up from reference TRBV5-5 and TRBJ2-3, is DAGVTQSPTHLIKTRGQQVTLRCSPISGHKSVSWYQQVLGQGPQFIFQYYEKEERGRGNFPDRFSARQFPNYSSELNVNALLLGDSALYLCASSQGRRGAPDTQYFGPGTRLTVL.

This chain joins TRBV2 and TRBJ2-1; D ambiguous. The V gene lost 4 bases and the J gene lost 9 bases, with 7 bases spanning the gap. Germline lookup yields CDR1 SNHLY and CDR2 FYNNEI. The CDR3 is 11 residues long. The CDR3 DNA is TGTGCCAGCAGTGTCGGTACTGAGCAGTTCTTC. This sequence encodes CASSVGTEQFF. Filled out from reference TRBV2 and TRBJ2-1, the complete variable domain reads EPEVTQTPSHQVTQMGQEVILRCVPISNHLYFYWYRQILGQKVEFLVSFYNNEISEKSEIFDDQFSVERPDGSNFTLKIRSTKLEDSAMYFCASSVGTEQFFGPGTRLTVL.

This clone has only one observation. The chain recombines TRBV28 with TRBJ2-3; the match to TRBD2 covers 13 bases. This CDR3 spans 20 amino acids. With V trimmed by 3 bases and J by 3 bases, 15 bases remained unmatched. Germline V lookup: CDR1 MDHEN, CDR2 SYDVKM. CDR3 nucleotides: TGTGCCAGCAGTTTGGGTCTCGGACTAGCGGGGGCTCCAGGTACAGATACGCAGTATTTT. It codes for CASSLGLGLAGAPGTDTQYF.

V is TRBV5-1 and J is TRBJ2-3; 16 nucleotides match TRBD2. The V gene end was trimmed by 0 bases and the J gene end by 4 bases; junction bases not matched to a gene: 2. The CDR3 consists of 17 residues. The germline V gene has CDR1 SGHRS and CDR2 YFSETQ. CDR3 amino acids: CASSLEGLAGGPDTQYF. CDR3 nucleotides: TGCGCCAGCAGCTTGGAGGGACTAGCGGGGGGGCCAGATACGCAGTATTTT.

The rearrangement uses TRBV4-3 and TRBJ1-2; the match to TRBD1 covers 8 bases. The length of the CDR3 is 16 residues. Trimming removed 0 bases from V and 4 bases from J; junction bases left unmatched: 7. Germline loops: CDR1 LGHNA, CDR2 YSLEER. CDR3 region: CASSQDSRRGLYGYTF. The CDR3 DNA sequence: TGCGCCAGCAGCCAAGATAGTCGCAGGGGGCTCTATGGCTACACCTTC.

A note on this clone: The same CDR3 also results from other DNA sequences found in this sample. As DNA, the CDR3 is TGTGCCAGCAGTTTTGGAGGGGTTCAGCCCCAGCATTTT. Its translation is CASSFGGVQPQHF. The genes are TRBV12-3 or TRBV12-4 and TRBJ1-5, with a possible D match to TRBD1 (5 bases). V was pared by 3 bases and J by 6 bases, with 9 bases between. This CDR3 comprises 13 residues.

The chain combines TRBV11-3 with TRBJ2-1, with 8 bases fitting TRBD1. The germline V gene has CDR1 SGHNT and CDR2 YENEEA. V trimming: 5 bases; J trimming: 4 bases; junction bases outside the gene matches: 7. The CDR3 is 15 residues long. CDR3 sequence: CASSPRQGRYNEQFF. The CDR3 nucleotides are TGTGCCAGCAGCCCACGACAGGGGCGTTACAATGAGCAGTTCTTC.

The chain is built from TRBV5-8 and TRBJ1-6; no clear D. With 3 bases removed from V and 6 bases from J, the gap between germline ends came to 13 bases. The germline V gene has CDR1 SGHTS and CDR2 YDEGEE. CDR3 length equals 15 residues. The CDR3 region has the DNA TGTGCCAGCAGCTCAGAAGGACTGCTTAATTCACCCCTCCACTTT. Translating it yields CASSSEGLLNSPLHF.

CDR3 nucleotide sequence: TGTGCCAGCAGCCAGGGGTGGGGCAATCAGCCCCAGCATTTT. This sequence encodes CASSQGWGNQPQHF. V is TRBV5-5 and J is TRBJ1-5, with D maybe TRBD1 (6 bases). This CDR3 comprises 14 residues. Germline CDR1 and CDR2: SGHKS and YYEKEE (reference sequence). Trimming stripped 4 bases from V and 2 bases from J, with 10 bases between.

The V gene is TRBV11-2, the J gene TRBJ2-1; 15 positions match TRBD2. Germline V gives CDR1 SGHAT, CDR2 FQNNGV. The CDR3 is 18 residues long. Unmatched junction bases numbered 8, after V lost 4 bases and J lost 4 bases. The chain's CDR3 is CASSYGGTSGGNYNEQFF. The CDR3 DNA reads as TGTGCCAGCAGCTACGGAGGGACTAGCGGGGGGAATTACAATGAGCAGTTCTTC.

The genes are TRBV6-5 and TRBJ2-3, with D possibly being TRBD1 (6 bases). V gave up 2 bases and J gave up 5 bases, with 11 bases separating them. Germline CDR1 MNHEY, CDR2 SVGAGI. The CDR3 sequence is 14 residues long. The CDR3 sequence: CASSYQGSQDTQYF. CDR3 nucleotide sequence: TGTGCCAGCAGTTACCAGGGGTCACAAGATACGCAGTATTTT.

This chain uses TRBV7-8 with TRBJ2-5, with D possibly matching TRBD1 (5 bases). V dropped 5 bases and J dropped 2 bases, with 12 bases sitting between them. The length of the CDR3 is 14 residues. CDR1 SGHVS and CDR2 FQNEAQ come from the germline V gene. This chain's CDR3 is CASSQLREQETQYF. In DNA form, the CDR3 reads TGTGCCAGCAGCCAACTCAGGGAACAAGAGACCCAGTACTTC.

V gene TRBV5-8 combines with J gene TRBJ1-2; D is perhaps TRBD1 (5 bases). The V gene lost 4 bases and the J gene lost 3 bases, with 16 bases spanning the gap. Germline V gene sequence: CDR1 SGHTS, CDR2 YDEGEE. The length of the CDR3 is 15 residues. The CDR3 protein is CASSPAGIGDYGYTF. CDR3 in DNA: TGTGCCAGCAGCCCTGCAGGGATTGGGGACTATGGCTACACCTTC.

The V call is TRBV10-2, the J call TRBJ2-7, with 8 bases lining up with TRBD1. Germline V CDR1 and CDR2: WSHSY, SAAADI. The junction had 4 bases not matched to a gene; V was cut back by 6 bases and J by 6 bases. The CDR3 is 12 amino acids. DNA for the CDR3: TGCGCCAGCAGGGCAGGGGGCAGCGAGCAGTACGTC. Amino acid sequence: CASRAGGSEQYV.

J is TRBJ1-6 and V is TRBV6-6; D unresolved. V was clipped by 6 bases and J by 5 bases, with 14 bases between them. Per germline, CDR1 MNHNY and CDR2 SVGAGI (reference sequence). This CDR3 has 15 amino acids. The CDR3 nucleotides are TGTGCCAGCAGCACCCACCCCGGGAATAATTCACCCCTCCACTTT. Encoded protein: CASSTHPGNNSPLHF.

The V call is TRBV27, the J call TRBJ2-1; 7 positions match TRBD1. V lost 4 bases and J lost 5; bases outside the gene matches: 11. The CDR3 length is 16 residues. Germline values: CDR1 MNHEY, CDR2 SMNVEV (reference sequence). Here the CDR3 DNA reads TGTGCCAGCAGTTCGTCTCGAGGGACAGCGAACAATGAGCAGTTCTTC. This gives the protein CASSSSRGTANNEQFF.

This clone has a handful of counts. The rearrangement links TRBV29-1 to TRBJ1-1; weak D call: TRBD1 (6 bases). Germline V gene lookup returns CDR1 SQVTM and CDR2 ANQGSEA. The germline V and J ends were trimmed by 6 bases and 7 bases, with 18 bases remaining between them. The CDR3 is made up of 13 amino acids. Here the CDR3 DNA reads TGCAGCGTCCCCCCCCGGGACACCAATGAAGCTTTCTTT. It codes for CSVPPRDTNEAFF. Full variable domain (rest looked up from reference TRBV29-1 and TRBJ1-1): SAVISQKPSRDICQRGTSLTIQCQVDSQVTMMFWYRQQPGQSLTLIATANQGSEATYESGFVIDKFPISRPNLTFSTLTVSNMSPEDSSIYLCSVPPRDTNEAFFGQGTRLTVV.

CDR3 protein: CSAPLGGTQYF. Here the CDR3 DNA reads TGCAGTGCCCCCCTTGGAGGTACGCAGTATTTT. The chain recombines TRBV20-1 with TRBJ2-3; a weak D match, TRBD2 (5 bases). CDR3 length: 11 amino acids. With 6 bases removed from V and 8 bases from J, the gap between germline ends came to 12 bases. Germline assignment: CDR1 DFQATT and CDR2 SNEGSKA (reference sequence).

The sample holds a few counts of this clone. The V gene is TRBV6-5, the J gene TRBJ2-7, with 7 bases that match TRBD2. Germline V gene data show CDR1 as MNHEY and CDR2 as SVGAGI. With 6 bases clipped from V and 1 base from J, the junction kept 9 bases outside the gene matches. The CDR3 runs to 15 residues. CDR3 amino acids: CASRNSGEESYEQYF. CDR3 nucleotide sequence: TGTGCCAGCAGGAACAGCGGGGAAGAATCCTACGAGCAGTACTTC.

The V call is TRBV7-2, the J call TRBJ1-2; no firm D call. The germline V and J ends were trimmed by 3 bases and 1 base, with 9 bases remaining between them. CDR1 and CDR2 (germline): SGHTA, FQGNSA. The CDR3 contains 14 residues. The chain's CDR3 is CASSFRTDNYGYTF. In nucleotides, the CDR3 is TGTGCCAGCAGCTTCAGAACAGATAACTATGGCTACACCTTC.

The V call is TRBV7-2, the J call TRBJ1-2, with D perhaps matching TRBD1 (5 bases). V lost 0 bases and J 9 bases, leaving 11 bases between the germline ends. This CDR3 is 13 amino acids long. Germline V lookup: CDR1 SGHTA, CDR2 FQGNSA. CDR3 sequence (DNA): TGTGCCAGCAGCTTAGCGAGTACAGGACGCTACACCTTC. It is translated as CASSLASTGRYTF.

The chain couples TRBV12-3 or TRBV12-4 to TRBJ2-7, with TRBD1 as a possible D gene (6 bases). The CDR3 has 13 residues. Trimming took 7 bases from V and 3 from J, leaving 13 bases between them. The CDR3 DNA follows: TGTGCCAGCATGAGAGAGGACAGCTACGAGCAGTACTTC. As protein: CASMREDSYEQYF.

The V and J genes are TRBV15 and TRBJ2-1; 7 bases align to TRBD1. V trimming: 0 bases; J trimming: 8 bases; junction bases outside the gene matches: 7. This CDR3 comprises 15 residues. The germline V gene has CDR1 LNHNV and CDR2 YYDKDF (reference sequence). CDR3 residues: CATSRDRTGGHEQFF. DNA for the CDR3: TGTGCCACCAGCAGAGATCGGACAGGTGGTCATGAGCAGTTCTTC.

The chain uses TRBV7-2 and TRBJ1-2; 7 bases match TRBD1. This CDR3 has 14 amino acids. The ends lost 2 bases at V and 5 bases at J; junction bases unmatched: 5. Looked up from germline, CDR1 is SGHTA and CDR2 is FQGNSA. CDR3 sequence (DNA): TGTGCCAGCAGCTTATCCGGGACAGATTATGGCTACACCTTC. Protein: CASSLSGTDYGYTF.

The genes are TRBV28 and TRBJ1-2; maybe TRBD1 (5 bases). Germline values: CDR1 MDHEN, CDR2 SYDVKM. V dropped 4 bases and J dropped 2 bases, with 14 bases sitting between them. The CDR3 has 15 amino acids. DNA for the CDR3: TGTGCCAGCAGTTCGCCTGCGGGGGTAAACTATGGCTACACCTTC. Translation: CASSSPAGVNYGYTF.

CDR3 region: CATSDPARGKTQYF. Written as DNA, the CDR3 is TGTGCCACCAGTGATCCCGCCAGGGGAAAGACCCAGTACTTC. The rearrangement uses TRBV24-1 and TRBJ2-5; perhaps TRBD1 as D (6 bases). Per the germline V gene, CDR1 is KGHDR and CDR2 is SFDVKD. V lost 3 bases and J 6 bases, leaving 13 bases between the germline ends. CDR3 length: 14 amino acids.

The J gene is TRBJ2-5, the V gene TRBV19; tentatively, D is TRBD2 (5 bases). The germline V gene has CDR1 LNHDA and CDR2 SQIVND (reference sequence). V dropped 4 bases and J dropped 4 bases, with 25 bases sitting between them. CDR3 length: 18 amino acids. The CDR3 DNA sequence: TGTGCCAGTAGTACCGGGTACATAGCCTTTGTAGGAGGAGAGACCCAGTACTTC. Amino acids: CASSTGYIAFVGGETQYF.